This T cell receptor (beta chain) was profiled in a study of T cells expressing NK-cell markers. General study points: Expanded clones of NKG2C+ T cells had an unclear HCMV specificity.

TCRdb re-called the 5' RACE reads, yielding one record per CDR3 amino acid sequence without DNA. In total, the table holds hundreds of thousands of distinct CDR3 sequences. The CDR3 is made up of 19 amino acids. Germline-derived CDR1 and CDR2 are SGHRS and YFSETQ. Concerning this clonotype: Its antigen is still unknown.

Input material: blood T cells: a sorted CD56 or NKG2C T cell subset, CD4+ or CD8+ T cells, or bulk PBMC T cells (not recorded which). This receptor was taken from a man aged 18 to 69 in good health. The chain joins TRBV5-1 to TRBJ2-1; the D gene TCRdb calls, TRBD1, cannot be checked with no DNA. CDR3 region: CASEPIRTGGGRGLNEQFF.